This record concerns one TCR beta chain sequence. Its antigen is not identified. This sample was included in a study of immune cell composition in non-small cell lung cancer. Study-wide findings and caveats: Tumour TCR-beta clonality was not significantly tied to smoking pack-years.

Between the trimmed V and J ends, which lost 6 bases and 8 bases, there was a span of 13 bases. Germline-derived CDR1 and CDR2 are SQVTM and ANQGSEA. The CDR3 length is 11 residues. Using immunoSEQ multiplex PCR, the repertoire was profiled, and TCRdb retains in-frame clones only, with some absent. The data contain around 2,200 clones, over 60% of them singletons. The sequence derives from a human donor with non-small cell lung cancer. Sequenced material: lung tumor tissue. This sequence joins TRBV29-1 and TRBJ1-2, with D tentatively TRBD1 (6 bases). This CDR3 is CSVEGDRGYTF. Here the CDR3 DNA reads TGCAGCGTCGAGGGGGATAGGGGCTACACCTTC.